A selection of T cell receptor beta chains follows, all from one sample in a study of technical replicates of blood from a handful of donors. Produced via immunoSEQ multiplex PCR; TCRdb's table is partial and in-frame only. Of 80,000 or so clones detected, over 75% appear once; the ten largest clones hold approximately 3.5%. Sequenced sample: PBMCs. The source of these receptors is a human donor in good health. Some clones in this sample may be carry-over from other donors' samples. The CDR3 runs from the conserved cysteine through the conserved F or W. The D gene is left open where the match is weak. Expanded clones are given a class, and other clones once, few, many or no size at all.

TRBV19	TRBJ2-5	NA	NA	CASRSSGQETQYF
TRBV5-6	TRBJ2-7	few	TRBD1	CASSLLGTGGYEQYF
TRBV29-1	TRBJ1-4	NA	NA	CSVSIASANEKLFF
TRBV29-1	TRBJ2-1	NA	TRBD1	CSVSGQGSYNEQFF
TRBV7-3	TRBJ2-5	NA	NA	CASSLSTQETQYF
TRBV14	TRBJ2-1	NA	TRBD2	CASSQEVWTSGSNEQFF
TRBV9	TRBJ2-7	few	NA	CASSVGGSPYEQYF
TRBV5-1	TRBJ1-3	NA	NA	CASSFNTGFGNTIYF
TRBV7-9	TRBJ2-1	NA	TRBD2	CASSKGTSGTTPYNEQFF
TRBV5-1	TRBJ2-3	NA	NA	CASSFIAGGTDTQYF
TRBV4-1	TRBJ1-3	NA	NA	CASSQTQSSGNTIYF
TRBV7-6	TRBJ2-1	NA	TRBD2	CASSLGGSYNEQFF
TRBV15	TRBJ2-5	NA	TRBD2	CATSRGGSGKGETQYF
TRBV4-2	TRBJ2-5	NA	NA	CASSQGAKETQYF
TRBV9	TRBJ2-3	NA	TRBD1	CASSDGQGRADTQYF
TRBV2	TRBJ2-1	NA	TRBD2	CASSEWTSGAYNEQFF
TRBV20-1	TRBJ2-7	NA	NA	CRLSYEQYF
TRBV5-6	TRBJ2-2	NA	TRBD1	CASSPGTGAGELFF
TRBV6-1	TRBJ1-3	NA	NA	CASSEASGNTIYF
TRBV30	TRBJ2-1	many	TRBD2	CAWSLSGSHNEQFF
TRBV10-3	TRBJ2-7	NA	NA	CAISEAVSYEQYF